The next 11 T cell receptor beta chains were all read from a single sample in a study of blood T cell repertoires in COVID-19. This table comes from immunoSEQ multiplex PCR, and its TCRdb copy is limited to in-frame clones, with some not included. This table has 350,000 to 400,000 clones, around 91% appearing once. Sequencing used PBMCs or T cells enriched from blood (not recorded which). These receptors all stem from a man younger than 30 who had recovered from COVID-19.

This clone was seen once. The gene calls are TRBV7-8 and TRBJ2-5; possibly TRBD2 for D (6 bases). The germline CDR1 and CDR2 sequences are SGHVS and FQNEAQ. The CDR3 is made up of 14 amino acids. Between the trimmed V and J ends, which lost 2 bases and 7 bases, there was a span of 14 bases. The chain's CDR3 is CASSLRRREPTQYF. The CDR3 region has the DNA TGTGCCAGCAGCTTACGACGGAGGGAGCCGACCCAGTACTTC.

The V and J genes are TRBV28 and TRBJ1-5; D not resolved. Germline V CDR1 and CDR2: MDHEN, SYDVKM. Trimming took off 1 base at V and 8 bases at J, with 15 bases between the two ends. The CDR3 has 15 residues. The CDR3 DNA reads as TGTGCCAGCAGTTTATTTGTAGGAGGGCTAGAGCCCCAGCATTTT. Translating gives CASSLFVGGLEPQHF.

A few counts support this clone. J is TRBJ1-1 and V is TRBV28; D might be TRBD1 (6 bases). Per the germline V gene, CDR1 is MDHEN and CDR2 is SYDVKM. V lost 4 bases and J 1 base, leaving 13 bases between the germline ends. There are 15 residues in the CDR3. Here the CDR3 reads CASSSIPGQNTEAFF. The CDR3 bases are TGTGCCAGCAGTTCCATACCGGGACAGAACACTGAAGCTTTCTTT.

The chain is built from TRBV2 and TRBJ2-7; 7 nucleotides match TRBD1. V trimming: 6 bases; J trimming: 0 bases; junction bases outside the gene matches: 5. The CDR3 length is 14 residues. Looked up from germline, CDR1 is SNHLY and CDR2 is FYNNEI. The CDR3 DNA reads TGTGCCAGCAGGGAGACAGGGCACTCCTACGAGCAGTACTTC. It translates to CASRETGHSYEQYF.

This chain connects TRBV2 to TRBJ1-2; 9 bases line up with TRBD1. The germline V gene has CDR1 SNHLY and CDR2 FYNNEI. The V segment lost 2 bases and the J segment 2 bases; nucleotides outside the gene matches: 6. CDR3 size: 16 residues. The DNA of the CDR3 is TGTGCCAGCAGTGAATTGACAGGGGGTATCAACTATGGCTACACCTTC. This sequence encodes CASSELTGGINYGYTF.

This clone is a singleton in its sample. This chain joins TRBV11-3 and TRBJ2-1, with a possible D match to TRBD2 (5 bases). The CDR3 length is 13 residues. Germline values: CDR1 SGHNT, CDR2 YENEEA. V was shortened by 4 bases and J by 7 bases, with 11 bases between the two germline ends. The CDR3 region has the DNA TGTGCCAGCAGCTCTCAGACGGGGAATGAGCAGTTCTTC. Translation: CASSSQTGNEQFF.

This rearrangement joins TRBV3-1 (or the pseudogene TRBV3-2) to TRBJ2-5; TRBD1 matches at 7 bases. J lost 4 bases, V lost 4 bases, and 6 bases had no gene match. CDR1 is LGHDT, CDR2 YNNKEL, per germline (reference sequence). The CDR3 spans 14 residues. The CDR3 coding sequence is TGTGCCAGCAGCCCAAGAGGGGGCGGAGAGACCCAGTACTTC. Protein sequence: CASSPRGGGETQYF.

The chain combines TRBV27 with TRBJ2-2; D may be TRBD2 (5 bases). The CDR3 consists of 16 residues. Trimming pared 8 bases from V and 0 bases from J, leaving 16 bases between. CDR1 MNHEY and CDR2 SMNVEV come from the germline V gene (reference sequence). The CDR3 DNA follows: TGTGCCAGCGCCCGGTTTGGAGGATCGAACACCGGGGAGCTGTTTTTT. As protein: CASARFGGSNTGELFF.

J is TRBJ2-1 and V is TRBV5-6; D gene uncertain. Trimming left V 0 bases short and J 5 bases short, with 3 bases between. Germline CDR1 and CDR2: SGHDT and YYEEEE. CDR3 length: 12 amino acids. CDR3 sequence reads: CASSLGDNEQFF. CDR3 DNA: TGTGCCAGCAGCTTGGGAGACAATGAGCAGTTCTTC.

The gene calls are TRBV9 and TRBJ2-7; TRBD2 might be the D (6 bases). Between the trimmed V and J ends, which lost 4 bases and 6 bases, there was a span of 23 bases. The germline CDR1 and CDR2 sequences are SGDLS and YYNGEE. The length of the CDR3 is 16 residues. CDR3 loop: CASSIRDGGLFGEQYF. The CDR3 DNA follows: TGTGCCAGCAGCATAAGGGACGGGGGACTTTTTGGCGAGCAGTACTTC. Full variable domain (missing parts from reference TRBV9 and TRBJ2-7): DSGVTQTPKHLITATGQRVTLRCSPRSGDLSVYWYQQSLDQGLQFLIQYYNGEERAKGNILERFSAQQFPDLHSELNLSSLELGDSALYFCASSIRDGGLFGEQYFGPGTRLTVT.

V usage is TRBV7-6 and J usage is TRBJ2-1; TRBD2 is a possible D gene (5 bases). Germline V CDR1 and CDR2: SGHVS, FNYEAQ. Trimming shortened V by 3 bases and J by 2 bases, and 20 bases separated the two germline ends. The CDR3 contains 18 residues. The CDR3 nucleotides read TGTGCCAGCAGCTTGTTTCCCCCCGACGGGAACACCTACAATGAGCAGTTCTTC. This translates into CASSLFPPDGNTYNEQFF.